One and the same sample provided the 13 T cell receptor beta chains below, sequenced in a study of cytomegalovirus exposure and HLA in healthy donors. The PCR was carried out with 60 Vbeta primers and 13 Jbeta primers. Measured with immunoSEQ multiplex PCR; TCRdb has only the in-frame clones, and not every one. This specimen shows about 70,000 clones; the ten leading clones hold approximately 1.6%. The sequencing sample was made of PBMCs. Every receptor here comes from a woman aged 25-40 years in good health and CMV-seronegative.

V and J are TRBV30 and TRBJ2-3, with 8 bases aligning to TRBD2. The CDR3 sequence is 15 residues long. From germline, CDR1 is GTSNPN and CDR2 SVGIG (reference sequence). The trim removed 2 bases at V and 0 bases at J, leaving 4 bases unmatched. CDR3 nucleotide sequence: TGTGCCTGGAGTCGGGGGGGCTTTAGCACAGATACGCAGTATTTT. Translated, it gives CAWSRGGFSTDTQYF.

The V and J genes are TRBV10-1 and TRBJ2-7, with D possibly matching TRBD1 (5 bases). CDR3 length: 14 amino acids. Trimming cost V 3 bases and J 4 bases, with 13 bases left between them. CDR1 and CDR2 from the germline V gene are WNHNN and SYGVQD (reference sequence). CDR3 DNA: TGCGCCAGCAGTGAAATGGGGCGGATATACGAGCAGTACTTC. Protein: CASSEMGRIYEQYF.

The CDR3 loop is CARSVGTGGQKETEAFF. CDR3 sequence (DNA): TGTGCCAGAAGCGTGGGTACGGGGGGGCAGAAGGAAACTGAAGCTTTCTTT. J is TRBJ1-1 and V is TRBV5-3, with D possibly TRBD1 on 6 matching bases. TRBV5-3 is an open reading frame whose function is uncertain. The CDR3 totals 17 residues. The V and J ends lost 4 bases and 5 bases respectively, with 24 bases between them.

This rearrangement joins TRBV19 to TRBJ2-7; 8 bases are shared with TRBD2. The ends lost 7 bases at V and 1 base at J; junction bases unmatched: 9. The CDR3 sequence is 15 residues long. Looked up from germline, CDR1 is LNHDA and CDR2 is SQIVND (reference sequence). CDR3 in amino acids: CASTPGLGDSYEQYF. DNA for the CDR3: TGTGCCAGTACCCCGGGACTAGGGGATTCCTACGAGCAGTACTTC.

Here the CDR3 reads CASTSTASGSLKQYF. CDR3 DNA: TGTGCCAGTACCTCCACTGCTAGCGGGAGTTTGAAGCAGTACTTC. The rearrangement uses TRBV19 and TRBJ2-7; TRBD2 matches at 10 bases. The CDR3 consists of 15 residues. Germline values: CDR1 LNHDA, CDR2 SQIVND (reference sequence). V lost 7 bases and J lost 8; bases outside the gene matches: 14.

The rearrangement joins TRBV5-1 to TRBJ2-1; D call uncertain. Germline lookup yields CDR1 SGHRS and CDR2 YFSETQ. V lost 2 bases to trimming and J lost 4 bases, with 10 bases between them. The CDR3 has 14 residues. The CDR3 loop reads CASSFISRYNEQFF. The CDR3 nucleotides are TGCGCCAGCAGCTTTATTTCGCGATACAATGAGCAGTTCTTC.

The chain uses TRBV10-3 and TRBJ1-4; 8 bases are shared with TRBD1. The length of the CDR3 is 13 residues. Trimming removed 2 bases from V and 7 bases from J; junction bases left unmatched: 0. CDR1 and CDR2 from the germline V gene are ENHRY and SYGVKD. In nucleotides, the CDR3 is TGTGCCATCAGTGAGGGACAGGGTGAAAAACTGTTTTTT. It codes for CAISEGQGEKLFF.

The V gene is TRBV7-9, the J gene TRBJ1-1; 8 bases line up with TRBD1. J lost 5 bases, V lost 3 bases, and 8 bases had no gene match. Germline V gene data show CDR1 as SEHNR and CDR2 as FQNEAQ (reference sequence). The CDR3 runs 15 residues. The CDR3 region has the DNA TGTGCCAGCAGCTTTGCACAGGGGGTAAGAACTGAAGCTTTCTTT. This sequence encodes CASSFAQGVRTEAFF.

CDR3 loop: CASSDSGFNTEAFF. The CDR3 DNA sequence: TGTGCCAGCAGTGATTCCGGGTTCAACACTGAAGCTTTCTTT. The J gene is TRBJ1-1, the V gene TRBV2; D gene uncertain. The CDR3 loop spans 14 amino acids. CDR1 and CDR2 (germline): SNHLY, FYNNEI. V was shortened by 3 bases and J by 2 bases, with 10 bases between the two germline ends.

The chain links TRBV6-5 to TRBJ2-1, with 10 bases aligning to TRBD2. The length of the CDR3 is 14 residues. V dropped 7 bases and J dropped 6; count of bases not matched to a gene: 6. The V gene's germline CDR1 is MNHEY and CDR2 SVGAGI. The CDR3 reads CASNLAGVRNEQFF. The CDR3 DNA is TGTGCCAGCAATCTAGCGGGGGTCCGCAATGAGCAGTTCTTC.

The rearrangement uses TRBV2 and TRBJ2-7; a possible D gene is TRBD1 (6 bases). Germline values: CDR1 SNHLY, CDR2 FYNNEI. V shed 10 bases and J shed 2 bases, with 9 bases lying between them. The CDR3 covers 11 residues. CDR3 bases: TGTGCCACCGAGGGGGCCTACGAGCAGTACTTC. It is translated as CATEGAYEQYF. Variable domain in full (rest from reference TRBV2 and TRBJ2-7): EPEVTQTPSHQVTQMGQEVILRCVPISNHLYFYWYRQILGQKVEFLVSFYNNEISEKSEIFDDQFSVERPDGSNFTLKIRSTKLEDSAMYFCATEGAYEQYFGPGTRLTVT.

V and J are TRBV30 and TRBJ2-5, with 10 bases aligning to TRBD2. Trimming cost V 0 bases and J 5 bases; bases outside gene matches: 6. Germline values: CDR1 GTSNPN, CDR2 SVGIG (reference sequence). This CDR3 is built from 15 residues. CDR3 sequence: CAWSVRSGGAETQYF. DNA of the CDR3: TGTGCCTGGAGTGTACGAAGCGGGGGGGCGGAGACCCAGTACTTC.

For the CDR3, the DNA is TGCGCCAGCAGCTTGGCGTCGGAAGAGACCCAGTACTTC. This gives the protein CASSLASEETQYF. The J gene is TRBJ2-5, the V gene TRBV5-1, with D uncertain. The V end was cut by 0 bases, the J end by 3 bases, with 6 bases between. The germline CDR1 and CDR2 sequences are SGHRS and YFSETQ. The CDR3 is made up of 13 amino acids.